The next 9 T cell receptor beta chains were all read from a single sample in a study of response to subunit inactivated influenza vaccine. TCRdb re-analysed the RT-PCR reads in MiXCR, keeping a single row per CDR3 protein. The profile covers 500,000 to 600,000 distinct CDR3 sequences, with around 11% appearing a single time and about 10% taken by the ten largest. The same sample was also used in a study of T cells expressing NK-cell markers. That source notes: Production of TCR beta cDNA relied on 5'RACE template switching with UMIs.

The sequenced sample was PBMCs from blood, obtained on the day of vaccination. The receptors derive from a man over 45 who received an inactivated influenza vaccine.

This clonotype turned up a few times. V usage is TRBV20-1 and J usage is TRBJ2-7; no reliable D call. Germline V CDR1 and CDR2: DFQATT, SNEGSKA (reference sequence). The CDR3 covers 15 residues. V was cut by 0 bases and J by 7 bases, with 19 bases left in between. The CDR3 region has the DNA TGCAGTGCTAGAGATGTCGGCAGTGGGGTGGGGGAGCAGTACTTC. Amino acids: CSARDVGSGVGEQYF.

The chain links TRBV7-2 to TRBJ2-3, with D unclear. Germline V CDR1 and CDR2: SGHTA, FQGNSA. The CDR3 has 13 amino acids. Trimming took off 2 bases at V and 5 bases at J, with 8 bases between the two ends. The CDR3 bases are TGTGCCAGCAGCTTAATTCAGCTAGATACGCAGTATTTT. The encoded protein is CASSLIQLDTQYF.

This clonotype has just a few counts. The chain joins TRBV3-1 to TRBJ2-7; D call uncertain. Looked up from germline, CDR1 is LGHDT and CDR2 is YNNKEL (reference sequence). V was shortened by 0 bases and J by 5 bases, with 5 bases between the two germline ends. CDR3 size: 12 residues. The CDR3 coding sequence is TGTGCCAGCAGCCAAGAAGGGCACGAGCAGTACTTC. It is translated as CASSQEGHEQYF.

The V call is TRBV6-2 or TRBV6-3, the J call TRBJ2-2; D possibly matches TRBD1 or TRBD2 (5 bases each). Between the trimmed V and J ends, which lost 6 bases and 1 base, there was a span of 15 bases. CDR1 MNHEY and CDR2 SVGEGT come from the germline V gene. The CDR3 length is 16 residues. The CDR3 reads CASRRGAGLNTGELFF. Written as DNA, the CDR3 is TGTGCCAGCAGGAGGGGAGCAGGGTTGAACACCGGGGAGCTGTTTTTT.

The V and J genes are TRBV6-4 and TRBJ2-3; possibly TRBD2 for D (5 bases). V was cut by 5 bases and J by 5 bases, with 14 bases left in between. The length of the CDR3 is 14 residues. Germline-derived CDR1 and CDR2 are MRHNA and SNTAGT. The CDR3, as DNA: TGTGCCAGCAGTTCGGGGTCTCCGGGAGATACGCAGTATTTT. The encoded protein is CASSSGSPGDTQYF.

The J gene is TRBJ2-2, the V gene TRBV6-5, with D possibly being TRBD2 (7 bases). There are 16 residues in the CDR3. Germline V gene lookup returns CDR1 MNHEY and CDR2 SVGAGI. The ends were cut back, 4 bases at V and 3 bases at J, with 15 bases in the middle. CDR3 sequence: CASSSGGAGYTGELFF. The CDR3 DNA reads TGTGCCAGCAGTTCTGGGGGGGCCGGGTACACCGGGGAGCTGTTTTTT.

This clonotype turned up a few times. The genes are TRBV29-1 and TRBJ2-1, with 13 nucleotides matching TRBD2. Germline assignment: CDR1 SQVTM and CDR2 ANQGSEA. With V trimmed by 4 bases and J by 6 bases, 12 bases remained unmatched. CDR3 length: 17 residues. The CDR3 DNA follows: TGCAGCGTTGGGGTGATTCGGGGACTAGCGGGACCCAATGAGCAGTTCTTC. As protein: CSVGVIRGLAGPNEQFF.

The V gene is TRBV10-3, the J gene TRBJ2-3; 8 bases fit TRBD2. CDR1 is ENHRY and CDR2 is SYGVKD in the germline V gene. The CDR3 runs 16 residues. J gave up 2 bases and V 2 bases, and 6 bases lay outside the gene matches. The chain's CDR3 is CAISEPSAGVTDTQYF. The CDR3 nucleotides are TGTGCCATCAGTGAGCCGTCAGCGGGAGTCACAGATACGCAGTATTTT.

This clonotype came up a few times. The chain couples TRBV5-6 to TRBJ1-5, with D perhaps matching TRBD1 (6 bases). Between the trimmed V and J ends, which lost 4 bases and 0 bases, there was a span of 29 bases. The CDR3 extends over 21 amino acids. The germline V gene has CDR1 SGHDT and CDR2 YYEEEE. Here the CDR3 DNA reads TGTGCCAGCAGCCATCGACTGCTTGACAGGTTGCGGGGCTATAGCAATCAGCCCCAGCATTTT. Protein sequence: CASSHRLLDRLRGYSNQPQHF.